Following are 9 T cell receptor beta chains from one sample sequenced in a study of T cell responses to AZD1222 COVID-19 vaccine. Generated by immunoSEQ multiplex PCR, the TCRdb table keeps only in-frame clones and is missing some. The table lists 150,000 or so clones, 90% to 95% of them singletons, with 2.3% in the top ten. Here the sequenced sample was peripheral blood, taken on day 0 of AZD1222 vaccination. These receptors were collected from an adult in good health.

The chain combines TRBV24-1 with TRBJ1-5, with unresolved D. Germline V gene sequence: CDR1 KGHDR, CDR2 SFDVKD. The CDR3 runs to 13 residues. Trimming took off 5 bases at V and 7 bases at J, with 11 bases between the two ends. In DNA, the CDR3 is TGTGCCACCAGTGCACGGGGAACGCAGCCCCAGCATTTT. Translation: CATSARGTQPQHF.

The chain uses TRBV30 and TRBJ2-2, with D possibly being TRBD1 (6 bases). V dropped 0 bases and J dropped 3 bases, with 11 bases sitting between them. The CDR3 is 15 amino acids. CDR1 and CDR2 from the germline V gene are GTSNPN and SVGIG (reference sequence). The CDR3 sequence: CAWSVMDRYTGELFF. DNA of the CDR3: TGTGCCTGGAGTGTCATGGACAGATACACCGGGGAGCTGTTTTTT. Drawing the rest from reference TRBV30 and TRBJ2-2, the complete variable domain is SQTIHQWPATLVQPVGSPLSLECTVEGTSNPNLYWYRQAAGRGLQLLFYSVGIGQISSEVPQNLSASRPQDRQFILSSKKLLLSDSGFYLCAWSVMDRYTGELFFGEGSRLTVL.

This rearrangement joins TRBV19 to TRBJ1-2; D is uncertain. The CDR3 has 13 residues. The V end was cut by 6 bases, the J end by 6 bases, with 14 bases between. Germline CDR1 is LNHDA and CDR2 is SQIVND (reference sequence). The CDR3 DNA reads TGTGCCAGTAGCACCGCGTCGGGTCATGGCTACACCTTC. Translating gives CASSTASGHGYTF.

V usage is TRBV24-1 and J usage is TRBJ1-2; no clear D. Trimming removed 3 bases at V and 4 bases at J, with 17 bases between. CDR3 length: 16 residues. Germline-derived CDR1 and CDR2 are KGHDR and SFDVKD. CDR3 DNA: TGTGCCACCAGTGATGCCCGGTCCATTGCCCGCTATGGCTACACCTTC. Residues: CATSDARSIARYGYTF.

The CDR3 reads CASSPNRTGDPDTQYF. DNA of the CDR3: TGCGCCAGCAGTCCCAATCGGACAGGGGATCCAGATACGCAGTATTTT. The chain is built from TRBV23-1 and TRBJ2-3, with 9 nucleotides matching TRBD1. TRBV23-1 is sorted into the ORF group, with uncertain function. Germline trimming cut 4 bases from V and 4 bases from J; bases unmatched to any gene: 9. This CDR3 spans 16 amino acids.

This clone was picked up one time. The V and J genes are TRBV9 and TRBJ2-1; D call uncertain. Germline CDR1 is SGDLS and CDR2 is YYNGEE. The CDR3 runs to 12 residues. With 3 bases removed from V and 7 bases from J, the gap between germline ends came to 8 bases. The CDR3 is CASSALGNEQFF. CDR3 DNA: TGTGCCAGCAGCGCGTTGGGTAATGAGCAGTTCTTC.

The chain carries TRBV3-1 (or the pseudogene TRBV3-2) and TRBJ2-7; TRBD2 might be the D (6 bases). CDR1 and CDR2 from the germline V gene are LGHDT and YNNKEL (reference sequence). The ends were cut back, 10 bases at V and 1 base at J, with 11 bases in the middle. The CDR3 extends over 12 amino acids. CDR3 nucleotide sequence: TGTGCCACGGGCGGGGAATCCTACGAGCAGTACTTC. Translated: CATGGESYEQYF.

The rearrangement links TRBV11-2 to TRBJ1-6; 9 bases line up with TRBD1. Trimming removed 1 base from V and 7 bases from J; junction bases left unmatched: 2. This CDR3 has 15 amino acids. CDR1 is SGHAT, CDR2 FQNNGV, per germline. The CDR3 DNA sequence: TGTGCCAGCAGCTTAGTGGGACAGGGAAATTCACCCCTCCACTTT. This sequence encodes CASSLVGQGNSPLHF. The full variable domain, completed using reference TRBV11-2 and TRBJ1-6, is EAGVAQSPRYKIIEKRQSVAFWCNPISGHATLYWYQQILGQGPKLLIQFQNNGVVDDSQLPKDRFSAERLKGVDSTLKIQPAKLEDSAVYLCASSLVGQGNSPLHFGNGTRLTVT.

J is TRBJ2-5 and V is TRBV4-3, with a tentative D call TRBD1 (6 bases). In germline, CDR1 is LGHNA, CDR2 YSLEER. This CDR3 has 15 amino acids. With 4 bases removed from V and 4 bases from J, the gap between germline ends came to 16 bases. The CDR3 DNA reads TGCGCCAGCAGCCTAGGTGTGGGGGCGGGAGAGACCCAGTACTTC. Encoded protein: CASSLGVGAGETQYF.